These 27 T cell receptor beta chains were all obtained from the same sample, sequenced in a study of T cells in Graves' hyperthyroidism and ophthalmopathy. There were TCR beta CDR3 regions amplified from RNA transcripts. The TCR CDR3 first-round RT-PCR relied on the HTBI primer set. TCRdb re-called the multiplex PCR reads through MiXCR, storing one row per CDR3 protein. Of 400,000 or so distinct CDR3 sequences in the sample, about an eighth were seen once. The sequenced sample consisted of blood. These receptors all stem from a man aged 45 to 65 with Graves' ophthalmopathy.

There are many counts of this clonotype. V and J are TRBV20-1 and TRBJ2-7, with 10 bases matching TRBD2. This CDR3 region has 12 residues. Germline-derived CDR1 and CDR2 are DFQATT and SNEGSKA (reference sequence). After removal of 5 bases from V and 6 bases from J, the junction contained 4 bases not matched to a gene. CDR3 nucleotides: TGCAGTGCTCGAGCGGGAGGGTCCGAGCAGTACTTC. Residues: CSARAGGSEQYF.

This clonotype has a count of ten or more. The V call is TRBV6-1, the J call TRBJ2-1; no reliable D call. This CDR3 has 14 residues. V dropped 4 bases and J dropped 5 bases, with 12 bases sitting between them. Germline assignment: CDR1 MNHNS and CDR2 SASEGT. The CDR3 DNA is TGTGCCAGCAGTGTGGCCAGGATAAACAATGAGCAGTTCTTC. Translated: CASSVARINNEQFF.

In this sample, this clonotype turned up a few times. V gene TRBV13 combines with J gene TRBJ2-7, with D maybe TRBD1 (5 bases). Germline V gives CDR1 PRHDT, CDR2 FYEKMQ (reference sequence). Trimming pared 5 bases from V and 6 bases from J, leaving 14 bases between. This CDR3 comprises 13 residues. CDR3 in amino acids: CASSTRVLGEQYF. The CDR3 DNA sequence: TGTGCCAGCAGCACCAGGGTTTTAGGCGAGCAGTACTTC. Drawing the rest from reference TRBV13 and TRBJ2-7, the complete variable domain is AAGVIQSPRHLIKEKRETATLKCYPIPRHDTVYWYQQGPGQDPQFLISFYEKMQSDKGSIPDRFSAQQFSDYHSELNMSSLELGDSALYFCASSTRVLGEQYFGPGTRLTVT.

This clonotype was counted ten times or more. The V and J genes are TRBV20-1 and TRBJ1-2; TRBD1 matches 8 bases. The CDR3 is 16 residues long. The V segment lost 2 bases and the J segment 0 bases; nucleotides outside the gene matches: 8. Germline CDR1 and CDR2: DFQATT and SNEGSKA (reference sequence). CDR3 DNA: TGCAGTGCTAGATTCCTCATCAGGGGGCCTAACTATGGCTACACCTTC. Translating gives CSARFLIRGPNYGYTF.

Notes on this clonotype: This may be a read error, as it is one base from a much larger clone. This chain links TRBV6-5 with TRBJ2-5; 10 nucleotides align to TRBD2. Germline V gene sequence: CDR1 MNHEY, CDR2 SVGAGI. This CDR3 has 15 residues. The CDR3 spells CASSYEGLAEETRYF. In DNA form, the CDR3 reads TGTGCCAGCAGTTATGAAGGACTAGCGGAAGAGACCCGGTACTTC.

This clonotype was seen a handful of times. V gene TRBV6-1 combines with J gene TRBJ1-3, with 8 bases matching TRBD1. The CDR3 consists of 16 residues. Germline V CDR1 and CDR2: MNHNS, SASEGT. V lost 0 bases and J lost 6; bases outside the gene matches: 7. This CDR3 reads CASSEAVGQGTNTIYF. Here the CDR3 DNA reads TGTGCCAGCAGTGAAGCGGTAGGACAGGGAACAAACACCATATATTTT.

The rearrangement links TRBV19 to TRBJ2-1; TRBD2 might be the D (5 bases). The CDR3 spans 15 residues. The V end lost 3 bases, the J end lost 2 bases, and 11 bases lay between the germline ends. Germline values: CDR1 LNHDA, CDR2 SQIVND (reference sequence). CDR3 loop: CASSIPSQPYNEQFF. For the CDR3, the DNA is TGTGCCAGTAGTATTCCTAGCCAACCCTACAATGAGCAGTTCTTC.

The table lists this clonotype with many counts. This CDR3 reads CASSLSDQGYTF. CDR3 DNA: TGTGCCAGCAGTCTAAGTGATCAGGGCTACACCTTC. The gene calls are TRBV6-1 and TRBJ1-2; D is unclear. The CDR3 spans 12 residues. The V gene lost 5 bases and the J gene lost 8 bases, with 12 bases spanning the gap. Germline loops: CDR1 MNHNS, CDR2 SASEGT.

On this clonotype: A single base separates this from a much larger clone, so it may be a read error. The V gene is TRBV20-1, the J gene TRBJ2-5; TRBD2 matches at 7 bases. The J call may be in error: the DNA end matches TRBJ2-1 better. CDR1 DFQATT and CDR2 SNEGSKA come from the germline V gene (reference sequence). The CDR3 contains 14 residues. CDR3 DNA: TGCAGTGCTAGGGCCAGCGGGACGGGTGAGACCCAGTTCTTC. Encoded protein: CSARASGTGETQFF.

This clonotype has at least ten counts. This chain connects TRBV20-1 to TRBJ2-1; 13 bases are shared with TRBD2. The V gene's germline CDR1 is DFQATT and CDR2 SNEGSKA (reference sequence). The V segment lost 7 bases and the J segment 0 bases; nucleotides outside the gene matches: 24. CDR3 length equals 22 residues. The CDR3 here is CSGTGMPTGLAGRLYSYNEQFF. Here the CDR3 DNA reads TGCAGTGGCACGGGAATGCCAACGGGACTAGCGGGGAGACTTTACTCCTACAATGAGCAGTTCTTC.

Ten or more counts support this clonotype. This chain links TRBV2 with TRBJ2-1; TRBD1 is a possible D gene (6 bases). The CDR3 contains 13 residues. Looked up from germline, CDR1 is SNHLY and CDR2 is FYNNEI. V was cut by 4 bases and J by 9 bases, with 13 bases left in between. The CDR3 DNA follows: TGTGCCAGCAGTGTCGCTACAGGGACTGAGCAGTTCTTC. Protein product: CASSVATGTEQFF.

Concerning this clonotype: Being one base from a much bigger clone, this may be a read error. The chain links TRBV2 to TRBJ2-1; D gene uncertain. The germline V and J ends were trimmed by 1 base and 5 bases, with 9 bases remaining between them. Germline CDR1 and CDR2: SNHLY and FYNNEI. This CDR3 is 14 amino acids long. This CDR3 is CASSEVPYHNEQFF. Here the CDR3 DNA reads TGTGCCAGCAGTGAAGTTCCGTACCACAATGAGCAGTTCTTC. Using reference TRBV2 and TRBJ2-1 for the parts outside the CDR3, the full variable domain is EPEVTQTPSHQVTQMGQEVILRCVPISNHLYFYWYRQILGQKVEFLVSFYNNEISEKSEIFDDQFSVERPDGSNFTLKIRSTKLEDSAMYFCASSEVPYHNEQFFGPGTRLTVL.

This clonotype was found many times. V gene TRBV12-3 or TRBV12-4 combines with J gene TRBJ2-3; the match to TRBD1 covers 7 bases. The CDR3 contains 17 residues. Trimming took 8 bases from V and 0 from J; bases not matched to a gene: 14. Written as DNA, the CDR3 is TGTGCCAGCGGTATCAGGGTCGGGACAGTTAGCACAGATACGCAGTATTTT. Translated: CASGIRVGTVSTDTQYF.

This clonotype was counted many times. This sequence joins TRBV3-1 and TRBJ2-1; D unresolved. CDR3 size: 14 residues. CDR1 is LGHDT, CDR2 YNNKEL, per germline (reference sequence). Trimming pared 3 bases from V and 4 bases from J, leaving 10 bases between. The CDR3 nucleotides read TGTGCCAGCAGCCACTCCGACGGATACAATGAGCAGTTCTTC. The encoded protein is CASSHSDGYNEQFF.

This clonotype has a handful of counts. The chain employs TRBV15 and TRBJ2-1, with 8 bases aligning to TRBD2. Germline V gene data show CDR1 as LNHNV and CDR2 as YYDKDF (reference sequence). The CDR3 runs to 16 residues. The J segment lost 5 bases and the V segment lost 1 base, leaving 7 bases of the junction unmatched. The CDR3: CATSRVFREGNNEQFF. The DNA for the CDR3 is TGTGCCACCAGCAGAGTCTTTCGGGAGGGGAACAATGAGCAGTTCTTC. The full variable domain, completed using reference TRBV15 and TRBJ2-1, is DAMVIQNPRYQVTQFGKPVTLSCSQTLNHNVMYWYQQKSSQAPKLLFHYYDKDFNNEADTPDNFQSRRPNTSFCFLDIRSPGLGDTAMYLCATSRVFREGNNEQFFGPGTRLTVL.

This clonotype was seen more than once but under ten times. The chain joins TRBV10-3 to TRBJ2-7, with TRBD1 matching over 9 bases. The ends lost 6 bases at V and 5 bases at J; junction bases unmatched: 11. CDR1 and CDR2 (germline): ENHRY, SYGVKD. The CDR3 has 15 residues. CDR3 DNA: TGTGCCATCAGCGGTACACAGGGGGCGAGGAACGAGCAGTACTTC. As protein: CAISGTQGARNEQYF.

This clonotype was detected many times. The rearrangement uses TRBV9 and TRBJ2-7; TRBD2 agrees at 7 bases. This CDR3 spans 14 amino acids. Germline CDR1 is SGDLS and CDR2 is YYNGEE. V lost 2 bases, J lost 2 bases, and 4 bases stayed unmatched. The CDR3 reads CASSVGGPAYEQYF. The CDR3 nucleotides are TGTGCCAGCAGCGTGGGAGGGCCGGCCTACGAGCAGTACTTC.

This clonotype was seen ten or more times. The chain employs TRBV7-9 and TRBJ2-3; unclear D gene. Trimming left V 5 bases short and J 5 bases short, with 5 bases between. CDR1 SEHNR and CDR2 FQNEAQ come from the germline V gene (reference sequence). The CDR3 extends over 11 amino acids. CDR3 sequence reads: CASSPQDTQYF. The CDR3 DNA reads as TGTGCCAGCAGCCCCCAAGATACGCAGTATTTT.

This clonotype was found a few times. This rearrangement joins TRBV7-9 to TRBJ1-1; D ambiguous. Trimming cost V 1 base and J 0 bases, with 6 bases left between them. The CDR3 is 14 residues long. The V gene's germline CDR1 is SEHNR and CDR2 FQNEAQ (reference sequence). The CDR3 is CASSLGNLNTEAFF. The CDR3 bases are TGTGCCAGCAGCTTAGGGAATTTGAACACTGAAGCTTTCTTT. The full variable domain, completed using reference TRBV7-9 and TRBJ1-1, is DTGVSQNPRHKITKRGQNVTFRCDPISEHNRLYWYRQTLGQGPEFLTYFQNEAQLEKSRLLSDRFSAERPKGSFSTLEIQRTEQGDSAMYLCASSLGNLNTEAFFGQGTRLTVV.

CDR3 sequence reads: CASNHGEGTYEQYF. CDR3 coding DNA: TGTGCCAGCAACCACGGGGAGGGTACCTACGAGCAGTACTTC. The chain has TRBV6-1 and TRBJ2-7; 7 nucleotides line up with TRBD2. J gave up 2 bases and V 7 bases, and 8 bases lay outside the gene matches. CDR3 length: 14 amino acids. Germline V gives CDR1 MNHNS, CDR2 SASEGT.

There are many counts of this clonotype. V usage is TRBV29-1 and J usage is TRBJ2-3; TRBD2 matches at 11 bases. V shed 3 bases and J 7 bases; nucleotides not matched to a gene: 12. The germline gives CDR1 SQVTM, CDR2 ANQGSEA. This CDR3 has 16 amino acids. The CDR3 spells CSVDVVASGRFNTQYF. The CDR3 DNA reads TGCAGCGTTGACGTGGTGGCTAGCGGGAGGTTTAATACGCAGTATTTT.

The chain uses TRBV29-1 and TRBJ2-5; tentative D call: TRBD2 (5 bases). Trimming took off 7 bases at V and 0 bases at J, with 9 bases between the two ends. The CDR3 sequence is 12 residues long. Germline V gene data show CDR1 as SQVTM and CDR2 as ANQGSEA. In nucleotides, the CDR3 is TGCAGCGCCCGGGAAAACCAAGAGACCCAGTACTTC. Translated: CSARENQETQYF.

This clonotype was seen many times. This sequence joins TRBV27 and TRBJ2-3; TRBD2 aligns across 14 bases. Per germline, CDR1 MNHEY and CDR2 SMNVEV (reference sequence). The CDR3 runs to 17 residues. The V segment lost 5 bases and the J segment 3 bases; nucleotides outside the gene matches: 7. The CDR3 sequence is CASSPLGLAGETDTQYF. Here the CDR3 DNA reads TGTGCCAGCAGTCCACTGGGACTAGCGGGAGAAACAGATACGCAGTATTTT.

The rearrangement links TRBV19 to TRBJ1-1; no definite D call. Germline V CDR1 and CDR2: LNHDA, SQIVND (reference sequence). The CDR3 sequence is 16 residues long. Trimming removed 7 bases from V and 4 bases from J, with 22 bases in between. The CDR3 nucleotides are TGTGCCAGTACCGCCCAACGAGGGAGTATGGGCACTGAAGCTTTCTTT. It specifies CASTAQRGSMGTEAFF.

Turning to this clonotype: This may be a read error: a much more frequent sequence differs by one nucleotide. For the CDR3, the DNA is TGTGCCAGCAGCGAGACAGGGGGTATCCAAGAGACCCAGTGCTTC. Protein sequence: CASSETGGIQETQCF. This chain connects TRBV6-2 or TRBV6-3 to TRBJ2-5, with TRBD1 matching 9 bases. This CDR3 has 15 residues. CDR1 and CDR2 (germline): MNHEY, SVGEGT.

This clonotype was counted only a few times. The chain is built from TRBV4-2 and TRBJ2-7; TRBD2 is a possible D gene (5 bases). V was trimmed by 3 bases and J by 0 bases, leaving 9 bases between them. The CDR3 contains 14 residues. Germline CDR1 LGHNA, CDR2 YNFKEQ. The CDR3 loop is CASSHLAPSYEQYF. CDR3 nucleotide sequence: TGTGCCAGCAGCCACCTAGCCCCCTCCTACGAGCAGTACTTC.

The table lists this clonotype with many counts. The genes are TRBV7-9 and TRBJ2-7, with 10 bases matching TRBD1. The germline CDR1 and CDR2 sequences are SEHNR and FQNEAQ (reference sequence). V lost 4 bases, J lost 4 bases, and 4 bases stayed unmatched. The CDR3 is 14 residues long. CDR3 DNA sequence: TGTGCCAGCAGCTACAGGACAGGGGGTTACGAGCAGTACTTC. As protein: CASSYRTGGYEQYF.